These T cell receptor beta chains were read from a single sample in a study of identical twins. Using its own MiXCR run on the 5' RACE reads, TCRdb lists one record per CDR3 protein. Among about 340,000 distinct CDR3 sequences listed, around an eighth were seen once. These same data were also listed under a study on yellow fever vaccine responses in identical twins.

The sequenced sample was CD8+ T cells sorted from blood. These receptors were obtained from a woman under 30 in good health. The CDR3 runs from the conserved cysteine through the conserved F or W. Fields, in order: J gene, clone size, V gene, D gene, CDR3 DNA, CDR3 protein. A D gene is named only where the DNA matches it firmly. The listing skips clone size in some rows; elsewhere it reads once, few, many or a size class.

TRBJ2-7	many	TRBV29-1	.	TGCAGCGTACTACAGGGTAACGAGCAGTACTTC	CSVLQGNEQYF
TRBJ2-3	.	TRBV11-2	.	TGTGCCAGCAGCTTAGAGTTCCGGGATACGCAGTATTTT	CASSLEFRDTQYF
TRBJ2-3	few	TRBV20-1	TRBD1	TGCAGTGCTAGTGAGGACAGGTGGAGCACAGATACGCAGTATTTT	CSASEDRWSTDTQYF
TRBJ2-1	many	TRBV7-9	.	TGTGCCAGCAGCCCTCCAACGGCGGAAAATGAGCAGTTCTTC	CASSPPTAENEQFF
TRBJ2-1	many	TRBV15	.	TGTGCCACCAGCGTCATCATGGGGCGGATTGACAATGAGCAGTTCTTC	CATSVIMGRIDNEQFF
TRBJ2-5	many	TRBV15	.	TGTGCCACCAGTCGAGAGGGACTTCAAGAGACCCAGTACTTC	CATSREGLQETQYF
TRBJ2-5	few	TRBV27	TRBD2	TGTGCCAGCAGTTTATATGGGACTAAGGAGACCCAGTACTTC	CASSLYGTKETQYF
TRBJ2-3	few	TRBV7-2	.	TGTGCCAGCAGCTTAGTCTTGCGGGTCACAGATACGCAGTATTTT	CASSLVLRVTDTQYF
TRBJ1-6	few	TRBV13	.	TGTGCCAGCAGCACGAGGGACGACCTCCGCTCACCCCTCCACTTT	CASSTRDDLRSPLHF
TRBJ2-5	many	TRBV6-2/TRBV6-3	.	TGTGCCAGCAGTTACGCGGTACAAGAGACCCAGTACTTC	CASSYAVQETQYF
TRBJ2-7	few	TRBV14	.	TGTGCCAGCAGCCAAGCGTGGGGGACGGCTACCTACGAGCAGTACTTC	CASSQAWGTATYEQYF
TRBJ1-1	.	TRBV6-5	.	TGTGCCACCGAAGGGGGGAACACTGAAGCTTTCTTT	CATEGGNTEAFF
TRBJ2-7	few	TRBV10-3	TRBD1	TGTGCCATCAGGGGACAGGGGCAATCCTACGAGCAGTACTTC	CAIRGQGQSYEQYF
TRBJ2-4	.	TRBV7-8	TRBD2	TGTGCCAGCAGCTTAATACTAGCGGGAGGGAAAAACATTCAGTACTTC	CASSLILAGGKNIQYF
TRBJ2-5	.	TRBV11-2	.	TGTGCCAGCAGCCCAGGGGAGGGGACGGAAGAGACCCAGTACTTC	CASSPGEGTEETQYF
TRBJ1-1	.	TRBV2	TRBD1	TGTGCCAGCAGACACTTGACAGGGATACGTGAAGCTTTCTTT	CASRHLTGIREAFF
TRBJ2-3	few	TRBV3-1	.	TGTGCCAGCAGCCAAGTAGGCGGACTTACCACAGATACGCAGTATTTT	CASSQVGGLTTDTQYF
TRBJ2-1	.	TRBV7-6	TRBD2	TGTGCCAGCAGCGCCCAGCTAGCGGTGAACGAGCAGTTCTTC	CASSAQLAVNEQFF
TRBJ1-2	many	TRBV29-1	.	TGCAGCGTTGATGGAGGGTCTGGCTACACCTTC	CSVDGGSGYTF
TRBJ2-1	few	TRBV3-1	.	TGTGCCAGCAGCCAAGATCGGGCACGAGGGTCCCCCTACAATGAGCAGTTCTTC	CASSQDRARGSPYNEQFF
TRBJ2-1	many	TRBV12-3/TRBV12-4	.	TGTGCCAGCAGTTTACGGGACCCCAAGGGAAATGAGCAGTTCTTC	CASSLRDPKGNEQFF
TRBJ1-5	few	TRBV20-1	.	TGCAGTGTTACCGTGGGGGGGCGTCAGGATCAGCCCCAGCATTTT	CSVTVGGRQDQPQHF
TRBJ2-5	.	TRBV4-1	TRBD2	TGCGCCAGCAGCCAATTAGCGGGGGGTGAGACCCAGTACTTC	CASSQLAGGETQYF
TRBJ2-2	many	TRBV2	TRBD1	TGTGCCAGCGACGCGGACAGGCGGAACACCGGGGAGCTGTTTTTT	CASDADRRNTGELFF
TRBJ1-1	.	TRBV21-1	.	TGTGCCAGCAGCAATGGACCCACTGAAGCTTTCTTT	CASSNGPTEAFF
TRBJ1-6	many	TRBV12-3/TRBV12-4	TRBD1	TGTGCCAGCAGTAACGGACAGGACCCTAATTCACCCCTCCACTTT	CASSNGQDPNSPLHF
TRBJ1-1	.	TRBV10-3	TRBD1	TGTGCCACCGGGAGAGACAGGGTGAACACTGAAGCTTTCTTT	CATGRDRVNTEAFF
TRBJ2-3	.	TRBV11-2	TRBD2	TGTGCCAGCAGCTGGCGGAACTCCGGGATTAGCGGGAGAGTCCCCACAGATACGCAGTATTTT	CASSWRNSGISGRVPTDTQYF
TRBJ2-1	.	TRBV2	TRBD1	TGTGCCAGCAGTTTACGACAGGGGGTGTACAATGAGCAGTTCTTC	CASSLRQGVYNEQFF
TRBJ1-2	.	TRBV7-9	.	TGTGCCAGCAGCTTAGTTACGGACTGGGCGAATGGTGTCACCTTC	CASSLVTDWANGVTF
TRBJ2-7	many	TRBV27	.	TGTGCCAGCAGTTTCAAGGGTTCACCCTACGAGCAGTACTTC	CASSFKGSPYEQYF
TRBJ2-2	.	TRBV7-9	TRBD1	TGTGCCAGCAGCTTGGACAGGGTTACCGGGGAGCTGTTTTTT	CASSLDRVTGELFF
TRBJ2-1	.	TRBV20-1	.	TGCAGTGCTAGGGACATAGGTGTCTATGAGCAGTTCTTC	CSARDIGVYEQFF
TRBJ1-4	few	TRBV5-1	TRBD1	TGCGCCAGCAGCGTAACAGGGGGTTTGGGAGAAAAACTGTTTTTT	CASSVTGGLGEKLFF
TRBJ2-1	many	TRBV4-2	.	TGTGCCAGCAGCCAAGAACTCGGTGCGTCCTACAATGAGCAGTTCTTC	CASSQELGASYNEQFF
TRBJ2-7	few	TRBV10-3	.	TGTGCCATATCCATAGCGGCCCTTGAAGAGCAGTACTTC	CAISIAALEEQYF
TRBJ2-3	few	TRBV27	.	TGTGCCAGCAGTTTAACAGGGATCCCTGGGGATACGCAGTATTTT	CASSLTGIPGDTQYF
TRBJ2-7	few	TRBV7-8	TRBD1	TGTGCCAGCAGCCCAACGGACAGGGTGTTCTACGAGCAGTACTTC	CASSPTDRVFYEQYF
TRBJ2-2	few	TRBV12-3/TRBV12-4	TRBD1	TGTGCCAGCAGTCCGGGACAGGGGTCTCCGAACACCGGGGAGCTGTTTTTT	CASSPGQGSPNTGELFF
TRBJ2-3	.	TRBV6-5	TRBD2	TGTGCCAGCAGTTCTCGACTAGCGCCTAGCACAGATACGCAGTATTTT	CASSSRLAPSTDTQYF
TRBJ2-4	.	TRBV5-6	TRBD1	TGTGCCAGCAGCTTACAGGGGAGAGCCAAAAACATTCAGTACTTC	CASSLQGRAKNIQYF